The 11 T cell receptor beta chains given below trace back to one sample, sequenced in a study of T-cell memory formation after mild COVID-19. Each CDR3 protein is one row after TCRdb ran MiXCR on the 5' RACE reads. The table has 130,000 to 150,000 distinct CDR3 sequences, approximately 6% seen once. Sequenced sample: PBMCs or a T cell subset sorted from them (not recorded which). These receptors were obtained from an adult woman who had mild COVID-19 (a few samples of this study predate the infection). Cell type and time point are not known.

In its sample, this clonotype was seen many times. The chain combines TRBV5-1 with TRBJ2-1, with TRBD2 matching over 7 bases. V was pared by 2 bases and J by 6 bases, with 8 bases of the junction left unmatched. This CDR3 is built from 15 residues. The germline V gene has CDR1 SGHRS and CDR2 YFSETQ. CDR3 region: CASSFASGSLNEQFF. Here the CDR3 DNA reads TGCGCCAGCAGCTTTGCTAGCGGTTCTCTCAATGAGCAGTTCTTC.

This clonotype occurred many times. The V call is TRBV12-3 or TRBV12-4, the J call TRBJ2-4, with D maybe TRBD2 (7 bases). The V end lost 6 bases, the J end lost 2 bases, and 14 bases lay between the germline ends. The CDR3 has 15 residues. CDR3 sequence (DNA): TGTGCCAGCAGCCTGGGGGGGCCTTCCAAAAACATTCAGTACTTC. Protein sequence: CASSLGGPSKNIQYF.

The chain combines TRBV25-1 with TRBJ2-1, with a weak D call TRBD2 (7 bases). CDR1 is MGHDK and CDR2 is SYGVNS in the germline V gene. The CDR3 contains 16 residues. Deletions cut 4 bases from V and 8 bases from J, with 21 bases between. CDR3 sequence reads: CASSGLLGGGLDEQFF. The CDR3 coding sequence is TGTGCCAGCAGTGGACTTTTAGGGGGAGGGTTGGATGAGCAGTTCTTC.

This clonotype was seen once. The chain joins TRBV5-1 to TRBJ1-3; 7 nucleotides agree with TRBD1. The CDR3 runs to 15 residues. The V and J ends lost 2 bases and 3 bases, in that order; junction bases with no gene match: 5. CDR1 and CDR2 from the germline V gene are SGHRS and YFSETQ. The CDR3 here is CASSLTGDYGNTIYF. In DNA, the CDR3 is TGCGCCAGCAGCTTAACAGGGGACTATGGAAACACCATATATTTT.

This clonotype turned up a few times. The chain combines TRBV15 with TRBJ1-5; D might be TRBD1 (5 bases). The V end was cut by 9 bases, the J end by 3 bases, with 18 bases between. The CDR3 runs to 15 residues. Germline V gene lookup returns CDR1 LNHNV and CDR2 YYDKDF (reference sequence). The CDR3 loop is CATMPRGSLNQPQHF. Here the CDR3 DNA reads TGTGCCACTATGCCTAGGGGCAGCCTCAATCAGCCCCAGCATTTT. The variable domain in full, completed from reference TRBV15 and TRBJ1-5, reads DAMVIQNPRYQVTQFGKPVTLSCSQTLNHNVMYWYQQKSSQAPKLLFHYYDKDFNNEADTPDNFQSRRPNTSFCFLDIRSPGLGDTAMYLCATMPRGSLNQPQHFGDGTRLSIL.

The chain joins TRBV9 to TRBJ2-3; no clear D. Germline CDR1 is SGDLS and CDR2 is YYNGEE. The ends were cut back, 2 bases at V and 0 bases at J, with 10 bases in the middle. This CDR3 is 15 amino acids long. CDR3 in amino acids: CASSVGTISTDTQYF. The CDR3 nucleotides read TGTGCCAGCAGCGTCGGAACTATAAGCACAGATACGCAGTATTTT.

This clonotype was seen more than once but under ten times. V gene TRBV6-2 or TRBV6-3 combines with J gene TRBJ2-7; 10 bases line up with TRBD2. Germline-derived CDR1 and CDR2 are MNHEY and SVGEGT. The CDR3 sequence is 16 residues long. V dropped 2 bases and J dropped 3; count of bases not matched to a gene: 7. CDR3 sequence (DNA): TGTGCCAGCAGTTACCCTAGCGGGAGCCCCGACTACGAGCAGTACTTC. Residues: CASSYPSGSPDYEQYF.

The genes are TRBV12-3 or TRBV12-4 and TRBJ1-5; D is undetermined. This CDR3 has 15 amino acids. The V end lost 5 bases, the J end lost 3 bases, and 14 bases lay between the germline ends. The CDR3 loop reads CASSGMGFSNQPQHF. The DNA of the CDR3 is TGTGCCAGCAGTGGGATGGGGTTTTCCAATCAGCCCCAGCATTTT.

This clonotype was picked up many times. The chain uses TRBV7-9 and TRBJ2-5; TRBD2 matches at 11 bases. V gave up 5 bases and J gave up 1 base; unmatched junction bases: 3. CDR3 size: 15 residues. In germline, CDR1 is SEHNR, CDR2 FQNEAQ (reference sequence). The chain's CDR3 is CASSVTSGTQETQYF. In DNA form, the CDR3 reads TGTGCCAGCAGCGTGACTAGCGGGACCCAAGAGACCCAGTACTTC.

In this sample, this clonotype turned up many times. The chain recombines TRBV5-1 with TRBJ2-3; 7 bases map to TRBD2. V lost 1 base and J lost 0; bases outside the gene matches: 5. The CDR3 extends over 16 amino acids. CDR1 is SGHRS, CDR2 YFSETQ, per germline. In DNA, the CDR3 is TGCGCCAGCAGCTTGTGGGCGGGGGTGAGCACAGATACGCAGTATTTT. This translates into CASSLWAGVSTDTQYF.

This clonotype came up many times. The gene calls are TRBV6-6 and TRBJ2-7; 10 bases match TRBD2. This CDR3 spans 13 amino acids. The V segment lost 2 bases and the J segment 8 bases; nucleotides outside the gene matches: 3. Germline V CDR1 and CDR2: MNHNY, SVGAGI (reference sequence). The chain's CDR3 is CASSYASGGQQYF. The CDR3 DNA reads TGTGCCAGCAGTTACGCTAGCGGGGGTCAGCAGTACTTC.